This is a list of T cell receptor beta chains from one sample in a study of blood T cell repertoires in COVID-19. The method was immunoSEQ multiplex PCR; TCRdb's version includes in-frame clones alone and lacks a portion of them. This repertoire shows over 120,000 clones, roughly 84% found once; its top ten account for around 9.6%. Sequencing used peripheral blood. The receptors derive from a man between 60 and 75 years old with active or convalescent COVID-19. The CDR3 runs from the conserved cysteine through the conserved F or W. D genes are given only for firm matches. The size entry is marked missing in some rows and otherwise reads once, few, many or a size class.

d_call cdr3_length j_call v_call clone_size cdr3_aa cdr3_nt
TRBD1 17 TRBJ2-5 TRBV24-1 few CATSDPGQGAKGETQYF TGTGCCACCAGTGATCCCGGACAGGGGGCGAAGGGAGAGACCCAGTACTTC
NA 18 TRBJ2-3 TRBV4-3 NA CASSQTRGILRSTDTQYF TGCGCCAGCAGCCAAACTAGGGGGATACTAAGATCCACAGATACGCAGTATTTT
TRBD2 16 TRBJ2-1 TRBV29-1 NA CSVVSFVTSGYNEQFF TGCAGCGTTGTTTCTTTTGTTACTAGCGGATACAATGAGCAGTTCTTC
NA 15 TRBJ2-1 TRBV7-9 NA CASSPLGFRGYEQFF TGTGCCAGCAGCCCATTGGGTTTTAGGGGATATGAGCAGTTCTTC
NA 16 TRBJ1-5 TRBV7-9 NA CASSLATGYSNQPQHF TGTGCCAGCAGCTTAGCGACAGGCTATAGCAATCAGCCCCAGCATTTT
NA 15 TRBJ1-4 TRBV11-2 NA CASSSQQSTNEKLFF TGTGCCAGCAGCTCCCAACAGTCAACTAATGAAAAACTGTTTTTT
NA 14 TRBJ1-3 TRBV5-4 NA CASSLAGSGNTIYF TGTGCCAGCAGCTTGGCAGGGTCTGGAAACACCATATATTTT
NA 14 TRBJ1-4 TRBV5-1 NA CASSQDSVNEKLFF TGCGCCAGCAGCCAAGACAGCGTTAATGAAAAACTGTTTTTT
NA 12 TRBJ1-2 TRBV7-2 NA CASSLVARPYTF TGTGCCAGCAGCTTAGTAGCTAGACCCTACACCTTC
TRBD1 15 TRBJ2-1 TRBV19 NA CASSVDRGVYNEQFF TGTGCCAGTAGCGTAGACAGGGGGGTTTACAATGAGCAGTTCTTC
NA 15 TRBJ2-5 TRBV7-9 few CASSLGGPNQETQYF TGTGCCAGCAGCTTGGGGGGGCCGAACCAAGAGACCCAGTACTTC
NA 16 TRBJ2-3 TRBV19 NA CASSLTRAMSTDTQYF TGTGCCAGTAGTTTGACGAGGGCTATGTCTACAGATACGCAGTATTTT
TRBD1 15 TRBJ2-4 TRBV27 NA CASSWTGLAKNIQYF TGTGCCAGCAGTTGGACAGGGTTAGCCAAAAACATTCAGTACTTC
NA 13 TRBJ2-7 TRBV25-1 NA CASSEAGSHEQYF TGTGCCAGCAGTGAGGCAGGATCCCACGAGCAGTACTTC
TRBD1 14 TRBJ1-2 TRBV6-5 NA CASTRTGVPRGYTF TGTGCCAGCACACGGACAGGCGTACCGAGAGGCTACACCTTC
TRBD1 13 TRBJ1-1 TRBV5-8 NA CASSLDRGTEAFF TGTGCCAGCAGCTTAGACAGGGGCACTGAAGCTTTCTTT
NA 12 TRBJ1-1 TRBV4-3 NA CASSQDPGEAFF TGCGCCAGCAGCCAAGATCCCGGGGAAGCTTTCTTT
TRBD2 16 TRBJ2-1 TRBV6-6 NA CASSYWSSGIYNEQFF TGTGCCAGCAGTTACTGGAGTAGCGGGATCTACAATGAGCAGTTCTTC
TRBD1 15 TRBJ1-1 TRBV10-3 NA CAISATGRPQIEAFF TGTGCCATCAGTGCGACAGGGCGACCCCAGATTGAAGCTTTCTTT
NA 16 TRBJ2-2 TRBV24-1 NA CATSDRSAPNTGELFF TGTGCCACCTCAGACAGGAGCGCTCCGAACACCGGGGAGCTGTTTTTT
TRBD2 15 TRBJ2-5 TRBV18 NA CASSPRSPGGETQYF TGTGCCAGCTCACCAAGGTCGCCGGGAGGGGAGACCCAGTACTTC
NA 16 TRBJ1-1 TRBV29-1 once CSVIHGTHSRNTEAFF TGCAGCGTGATCCACGGGACTCATAGTCGGAACACTGAAGCTTTCTTT
NA 15 TRBJ1-1 TRBV29-1 NA CSVGPGGGENTEAFF TGCAGCGTTGGCCCCGGGGGGGGAGAGAACACTGAAGCTTTCTTT
NA 13 TRBJ2-5 TRBV12-3/TRBV12-4 NA CASSDRFQETQYF TGTGCCAGCAGTGACAGGTTCCAAGAGACCCAGTACTTC
NA 14 TRBJ1-2 TRBV5-8 NA CASSLENSPYGYTF TGTGCCAGCAGCTTGGAAAACAGCCCCTATGGCTACACCTTC
NA 14 TRBJ2-5 TRBV7-8 NA CASRPYRVSETQYF TGTGCCAGCAGACCCTACAGGGTATCGGAGACCCAGTACTTC
TRBD1 16 TRBJ2-1 TRBV18 NA CASSPITTGGNNEQFF TGTGCCAGCTCACCCATAACGACAGGGGGAAACAATGAGCAGTTCTTC
TRBD1 13 TRBJ2-4 TRBV2 NA CASRTGTENIQYF TGTGCCAGCAGGACCGGGACAGAAAACATTCAGTACTTC
NA 14 TRBJ1-2 TRBV5-1 NA CASSLVGSIYGYTF TGCGCCAGCAGCTTGGTGGGCAGCATCTATGGCTACACCTTC
NA 16 TRBJ2-2 TRBV4-3 NA CASSQVGGSYTGELFF TGCGCCAGCAGCCAAGTCGGCGGGTCCTACACCGGGGAGCTGTTTTTT
TRBD1 15 TRBJ2-5 TRBV24-1 NA CATSDPGQDGETQYF TGTGCCACCAGTGACCCCGGACAGGATGGGGAGACCCAGTACTTC
TRBD1 14 TRBJ1-6 TRBV6-5 NA CASARGTGDSPLHF TGTGCCAGCGCAAGAGGGACAGGGGATTCACCCCTCCACTTT
NA 9 TRBJ1-2 TRBV29-1 NA CSVDLGYTF TGCAGCGTTGATCTTGGCTACACCTTC
NA 13 TRBJ1-1 TRBV19 NA CATTTAGRTEAFF TGTGCCACAACAACAGCAGGGAGGACTGAAGCTTTCTTT
TRBD2 16 TRBJ2-2 TRBV7-6 NA CASSEASGGADGELFF TGTGCCAGCAGCGAGGCTAGCGGGGGGGCCGACGGGGAGCTGTTTTTT
TRBD2 16 TRBJ2-2 TRBV5-1 once CASSLSGRASTGELFF TGCGCCAGCAGCCTGAGCGGGAGGGCTAGCACCGGGGAGCTGTTTTTT
TRBD1 16 TRBJ1-5 TRBV19 NA CASSLQGAGGNQPQHF TGTGCCAGTAGTCTCCAGGGGGCTGGGGGCAATCAGCCCCAGCATTTT
NA 16 TRBJ1-5 TRBV4-1 NA CASSQGLSRAPQPQHF TGCGCCAGCAGCCAAGGGTTGTCGAGAGCCCCACAGCCCCAGCATTTT
NA 14 TRBJ1-1 TRBV27 NA CASSFAGLGTEAFF TGTGCCAGCAGTTTCGCGGGACTGGGCACTGAAGCTTTCTTT
NA 12 TRBJ1-2 TRBV29-1 few CSVAGVNYGYTF TGCAGCGTTGCCGGGGTCAACTATGGCTACACCTTC
NA 16 TRBJ1-3 TRBV5-6 large CASSPRYVGSGNTIYF TGTGCCAGCAGCCCGAGGTACGTGGGCTCTGGAAACACCATATATTTT